Listed below are T cell receptor beta chains from one sample, sequenced in a study of neoadjuvant anti-PD-1 for oral cavity cancer. TCRdb's table, derived via immunoSEQ multiplex PCR, lists solely in-frame clones and lacks some. Here the sample spans 13,000 to 15,000 clones, approximately 74% being singletons. Here the sequenced sample was PBMCs, taken after nivolumab (anti-PD-1) treatment. These receptors were taken from a person aged 40 to 85 with oral cavity squamous cell carcinoma. The CDR3 runs from the conserved cysteine through the conserved F or W. A D gene is named only where the DNA matches it firmly. Only part of the rows carry a size: once, few, many, or a class if the clone is expanded.

d_call j_call v_call clone_size cdr3_aa cdr3_nt
. TRBJ1-1 TRBV5-1 . CASSSSGLSEAFF TGCGCCAGCAGCTCCTCGGGACTTTCTGAAGCTTTCTTT
. TRBJ1-1 TRBV6-6 . CASSYRAGVEAFF TGTGCCAGCAGTTACAGAGCAGGGGTTGAAGCTTTCTTT
TRBD1 TRBJ2-2 TRBV27 few CASTLTGMSTGELFF TGTGCCAGCACACTGACAGGGATGTCAACCGGGGAGCTGTTTTTT
. TRBJ2-2 TRBV5-1 once CASSLASVGTGELFF TGCGCCAGCAGCTTGGCTAGCGTGGGCACCGGGGAGCTGTTTTTT
. TRBJ1-1 TRBV7-8 . CASSVTGLAEAFF TGTGCCAGCAGCGTCACAGGGCTGGCTGAAGCTTTCTTT
. TRBJ1-5 TRBV7-8 few CASSPSLSNQPQHF TGTGCCAGCAGCCCTTCACTGTCAAATCAGCCCCAGCATTTT
. TRBJ2-3 TRBV6-5 . CASSYTGTQGTDTQYF TGTGCCAGCAGTTACACCGGGACCCAAGGCACAGATACGCAGTATTTT
. TRBJ2-1 TRBV28 once CASSSGGVENNEQFF TGTGCCAGCAGTTCAGGAGGGGTTGAGAACAATGAGCAGTTCTTC
TRBD1 TRBJ1-2 TRBV5-1 . CASSFQGDDYTF TGCGCCAGCAGCTTTCAGGGGGATGACTACACCTTC
. TRBJ1-5 TRBV7-2 . CASSPGRYSNQPQHF TGTGCCAGCAGCCCAGGACGGTATAGCAATCAGCCCCAGCATTTT
. TRBJ2-5 TRBV6-5 . CASSPSASRGETQYF TGTGCCAGCAGTCCATCGGCTAGTAGGGGAGAGACCCAGTACTTC
TRBD2 TRBJ2-7 TRBV5-1 . CASSSGLAGAEQYF TGCGCCAGCAGCTCTGGACTAGCGGGCGCCGAGCAGTACTTC
TRBD1 TRBJ1-3 TRBV5-1 . CASSLEQGHENTIYF TGCGCCAGCAGCTTGGAACAGGGGCATGAAAACACCATATATTTT
TRBD1 TRBJ1-1 TRBV7-6 . CASSLEGQGRTEAFF TGTGCCAGCAGCTTAGAAGGACAGGGAAGGACTGAAGCTTTCTTT
. TRBJ2-4 TRBV6-1 . CASSEVILLAKNIQYF TGTGCCAGCAGTGAAGTTATACTACTAGCCAAAAACATTCAGTACTTC
. TRBJ2-5 TRBV5-4 . CASSLRGLGETQYF TGTGCCAGCAGCTTGAGGGGTCTGGGTGAGACCCAGTACTTC
TRBD2 TRBJ2-7 TRBV27 . CASRLGLAASYEQYF TGTGCCAGCCGACTCGGACTAGCGGCGTCCTACGAGCAGTACTTC
TRBD1 TRBJ2-5 TRBV5-1 once CASSRGQGAWEKTQYF TGCGCCAGCAGCCGCGGACAGGGGGCGTGGGAGAAGACCCAGTACTTC
TRBD1 TRBJ2-3 TRBV5-1 . CASRGQATDTQYF TGCGCCAGCAGGGGACAGGCCACAGATACGCAGTATTTT
. TRBJ1-1 TRBV18 few CASSQGERIEAFF TGTGCCAGCTCACAGGGGGAGCGCATAGAAGCTTTCTTT
. TRBJ1-2 TRBV7-2 few CASSSRQVIWGYTF TGTGCCAGCAGCTCGCGACAGGTCATATGGGGCTACACCTTC
TRBD1 TRBJ2-5 TRBV7-7 . CASSLGIGGSQETQYF TGTGCTAGCAGCTTAGGTATAGGGGGCTCACAAGAGACCCAGTACTTC
. TRBJ1-1 TRBV4-2 . CASSMRSLNTEAFF TGTGCCAGCAGCATGAGGTCCTTGAACACTGAAGCTTTCTTT
TRBD1 TRBJ2-5 TRBV19 . CASSGQGETQYF TGTGCCAGTAGTGGACAGGGAGAGACCCAGTACTTC
. TRBJ1-5 TRBV15 . CATSRDTENQPQHF TGTGCCACCAGCAGAGATACTGAGAATCAGCCCCAGCATTTT
. TRBJ2-7 TRBV27 . CASSLSGLGTYEQYF TGTGCCAGCAGTTTATCGGGACTTGGGACCTACGAGCAGTACTTC
. TRBJ2-5 TRBV6-6 . CASSRTHKETQYF TGTGCCAGCAGCCGAACTCACAAAGAGACCCAGTACTTC
. TRBJ2-1 TRBV25-1 once CASSEQIGTYNEQFF TGTGCCAGCAGTGAACAAATAGGGACCTACAATGAGCAGTTCTTC
. TRBJ2-5 TRBV5-1 . CASSQDTTETQYF TGCGCCAGCAGCCAGGACACCACGGAGACCCAGTACTTC
. TRBJ1-5 TRBV15 . CATSRGGNQPQHF TGTGCCACCAGCAGAGGGGGGAATCAGCCCCAGCATTTT
. TRBJ1-5 TRBV10-2 . CASRGGQSNQPQHF TGCGCCAGCCGCGGGGGGCAGAGCAATCAGCCCCAGCATTTT
. TRBJ2-7 TRBV27 . CASSSRDTDYEQYF TGTGCCAGCAGTTCCCGGGACACAGACTACGAGCAGTACTTC
TRBD1 TRBJ1-1 TRBV29-1 once CSVEAGTGITEAFF TGCAGCGTTGAAGCCGGGACAGGGATCACTGAAGCTTTCTTT
. TRBJ1-1 TRBV9 few CASSVQGNTEAFF TGTGCCAGCAGCGTCCAGGGAAACACTGAAGCTTTCTTT
. TRBJ2-7 TRBV27 . CASRTILFTNEQYF TGTGCCAGCAGGACCATTCTTTTTACTAACGAGCAGTACTTC
TRBD1 TRBJ2-7 TRBV9 . CASSLSGDSYEQYF TGTGCCAGCAGCCTATCCGGGGACAGCTACGAGCAGTACTTC
. TRBJ1-1 TRBV5-1 . CASSLEAGVNTEAFF TGCGCCAGCAGCTTGGAGGCAGGGGTGAACACTGAAGCTTTCTTT
. TRBJ2-7 TRBV5-1 . CASSLTPGTSGYEQYF TGCGCCAGCAGCTTGACCCCAGGGACATCGGGGTACGAGCAGTACTTC
TRBD1 TRBJ2-3 TRBV30 . CAWRKARDSPTDTQYF TGTGCCTGGAGGAAAGCCCGGGACAGCCCCACAGATACGCAGTATTTT
. TRBJ2-2 TRBV19 few CASHGGLTDTGELFF TGTGCCAGCCACGGGGGGCTAACGGACACCGGGGAGCTGTTTTTT
. TRBJ2-1 TRBV9 few CASSAELAVNEQFF TGTGCCAGCAGCGCCGAACTAGCAGTAAATGAGCAGTTCTTC
TRBD1 TRBJ2-7 TRBV6-1 . CASSLRDRVNEQYF TGTGCCAGCAGCCTCCGGGACAGGGTCAACGAGCAGTACTTC
. TRBJ1-4 TRBV6-5 once CASSLGGTNEKLFF TGTGCCAGCAGCTTAGGGGGGACTAATGAAAAACTGTTTTTT
TRBD1 TRBJ1-6 TRBV6-6 . CASSGRGQGNSPLHF TGTGCCAGCAGTGGCAGGGGACAGGGGAATTCACCCCTCCACTTT
. TRBJ2-3 TRBV6-1 . CASSEAYSSTDTQYF TGTGCCAGCAGTGAGGCGTATTCGAGCACAGATACGCAGTATTTT